Shown below are 28 T cell receptor beta chains from a single sample sequenced in a study of T cells expressing NK-cell markers (dated by TCRdb to 2019 to 2021). The library was generated by 5' RACE. The instrument given in TCRdb is Illumina HiSeq 2000. TCRdb reprocessed the reads and provides one entry for every CDR3 protein sequence; no DNA is given. This sample's table carries fewer than 400,000 distinct CDR3 sequences. The ten most abundant clones make up roughly 5.2% of the sample. The specimen was blood T cells: a sorted CD56 or NKG2C T cell subset, CD4+ or CD8+ T cells, or bulk PBMC T cells (not recorded which). These receptors were obtained from a man aged 18-70 years in good health.

The chain couples TRBV24-1 to TRBJ2-3; TCRdb designates TRBD1, a call that cannot be tested without DNA. The CDR3 covers 14 residues. CDR1 and CDR2 from the germline V gene are KGHDR and SFDVKD. The CDR3 loop is CATLFGQGMNTQYF.

CDR3 sequence reads: CASSPTSEKRFF. J is TRBJ2-1 and V is TRBV11-2; lacking DNA, the TRBD2 call made by TCRdb goes unchecked. The CDR3 sequence is 12 residues long. CDR1 and CDR2 (germline): SGHAT, FQNNGV. The full variable domain, with the rest looked up from reference TRBV11-2 and TRBJ2-1, is EAGVAQSPRYKIIEKRQSVAFWCNPISGHATLYWYQQILGQGPKLLIQFQNNGVVDDSQLPKDRFSAERLKGVDSTLKIQPAKLEDSAVYLCASSPTSEKRFFGPGTRLTVL.

The CDR3 sequence: CAINRAAGNTIYF. The rearrangement joins TRBV10-3 to TRBJ1-3. The CDR3 totals 13 residues. The germline gives CDR1 ENHRY, CDR2 SYGVKD.

The V call is TRBV29-1, the J call TRBJ1-1; lacking DNA, the TRBD1 call made by TCRdb goes unchecked. The germline V gene encodes CDR1 SQVTM and CDR2 ANQGSEA. This CDR3 region has 12 residues. The CDR3 spells CSARGGDTEAFF.

The gene calls are TRBV5-1 and TRBJ2-3; TCRdb gives TRBD2 as the D gene, but with no DNA this cannot be confirmed. The CDR3 sequence is 17 residues long. CDR1 SGHRS and CDR2 YFSETQ come from the germline V gene. CDR3 loop: CASSFQLAGGRTDTQYF.

The V call is TRBV6-5, the J call TRBJ2-3. The CDR3 consists of 14 residues. Germline V gene lookup returns CDR1 MNHEY and CDR2 SVGAGI. CDR3 protein: CASSYSRQPDTQYF.

The V call is TRBV28, the J call TRBJ2-7; TCRdb's D call of TRBD1 is untestable without DNA. The length of the CDR3 is 13 residues. Per the germline V gene, CDR1 is MDHEN and CDR2 is SYDVKM. The CDR3 sequence is CASSSPNSYEQYF.

The gene calls are TRBV4-1 and TRBJ1-1. CDR1 and CDR2 from the germline V gene are MGHRA and YSYEKL. The CDR3 consists of 13 residues. CDR3 protein: CASRPTMNTEAFF.

This sequence joins TRBV6-1 and TRBJ2-4; TCRdb proposes TRBD1, but this gene call is untestable without DNA. Germline lookup yields CDR1 MNHNS and CDR2 SASEGT. This CDR3 comprises 18 residues. The CDR3 protein is CASSASGTHKLAKNIQYF.

The chain combines TRBV27 with TRBJ2-7; TCRdb lists TRBD1, though no DNA is available to test this call. This CDR3 region has 15 residues. Germline CDR1 and CDR2: MNHEY and SMNVEV (reference sequence). The chain's CDR3 is CASSTRTGSSYEQYF.

This chain joins TRBV18 and TRBJ2-7. The CDR3 consists of 14 residues. Germline values: CDR1 KGHSH, CDR2 LQKENI. The chain's CDR3 is CASSPVEASYEQYF.

This chain joins TRBV15 and TRBJ1-1; TCRdb's D call of TRBD1 is untestable without DNA. The CDR3 runs 14 residues. The germline CDR1 and CDR2 sequences are LNHNV and YYDKDF (reference sequence). The CDR3: CATSRVGGTSGAFF.

The gene calls are TRBV2 and TRBJ2-3. Germline V gene lookup returns CDR1 SNHLY and CDR2 FYNNEI. This CDR3 contains 17 residues. The CDR3: CASSEGSVWMLTDTQYF. Full variable domain (rest looked up from reference TRBV2 and TRBJ2-3): EPEVTQTPSHQVTQMGQEVILRCVPISNHLYFYWYRQILGQKVEFLVSFYNNEISEKSEIFDDQFSVERPDGSNFTLKIRSTKLEDSAMYFCASSEGSVWMLTDTQYFGPGTRLTVL.

The chain couples TRBV28 to TRBJ2-1; the D call from TCRdb, TRBD1, cannot be confirmed without DNA. Germline CDR1 and CDR2: MDHEN and SYDVKM. This CDR3 region has 15 residues. The CDR3 loop is CASRPRQGIFNEQFF.

The chain couples TRBV18 to TRBJ2-1. The germline CDR1 and CDR2 sequences are KGHSH and LQKENI. The CDR3 covers 16 residues. This CDR3 is CASSPLDSFSYNEQFF.

This chain joins TRBV7-3 and TRBJ2-7. This CDR3 region has 14 residues. Germline values: CDR1 SGHTA, CDR2 FQGTGA. Here the CDR3 reads CASSLRADSYEQYF.

This chain's CDR3 is CASSQPQGIVRGYTF. The chain is built from TRBV4-1 and TRBJ1-2; as DNA is missing, the TRBD1 call by TCRdb cannot be tested. Germline lookup yields CDR1 MGHRA and CDR2 YSYEKL. This CDR3 has 15 amino acids.

The J gene is TRBJ2-7, the V gene TRBV12-3 or TRBV12-4. This CDR3 has 12 residues. The CDR3 sequence is CASSRVSYEQYF.

The CDR3 is CASSSRDRLLYEQYF. The chain employs TRBV5-1 and TRBJ2-7; the TRBD1 assignment by TCRdb is unverifiable without DNA. Germline V gene data show CDR1 as SGHRS and CDR2 as YFSETQ. This CDR3 region has 15 residues. Variable domain in full (rest from reference TRBV5-1 and TRBJ2-7): KAGVTQTPRYLIKTRGQQVTLSCSPISGHRSVSWYQQTPGQGLQFLFEYFSETQRNKGNFPGRFSGRQFSNSRSEMNVSTLELGDSALYLCASSSRDRLLYEQYFGPGTRLTVT.

The CDR3 here is CASSPRVEGGFFSTDTQYF. The chain couples TRBV5-1 to TRBJ2-3; TCRdb returns TRBD1, unconfirmable since there is no DNA. The CDR3 is 19 residues long. Per germline, CDR1 SGHRS and CDR2 YFSETQ.

The chain combines TRBV6-1 with TRBJ1-2. The CDR3 length is 15 residues. Germline CDR1 and CDR2: MNHNS and SASEGT. CDR3: CASSSKERVTYGYTF.

The rearrangement uses TRBV14 and TRBJ1-1. The CDR3 covers 15 residues. CDR1 and CDR2 (germline): SGHDN, FVKESK. CDR3: CASSQVENSYTEAFF.

V is TRBV6-1 and J is TRBJ2-4. The CDR3 covers 15 residues. Germline V gives CDR1 MNHNS, CDR2 SASEGT. CDR3 loop: CASSEQGRTKNIQYF.

The chain couples TRBV5-5 to TRBJ2-3. The germline V gene has CDR1 SGHKS and CDR2 YYEKEE (reference sequence). CDR3 length: 14 amino acids. CDR3 protein: CASSLEQSTDTQYF.

The V and J genes are TRBV5-1 and TRBJ1-1; as DNA is missing, the TRBD1 call by TCRdb cannot be tested. The CDR3 totals 16 residues. Per the germline V gene, CDR1 is SGHRS and CDR2 is YFSETQ. The CDR3 region is CASSPERGALNTEAFF. Combining the CDR3 with reference TRBV5-1 and TRBJ1-1 gives the whole variable domain KAGVTQTPRYLIKTRGQQVTLSCSPISGHRSVSWYQQTPGQGLQFLFEYFSETQRNKGNFPGRFSGRQFSNSRSEMNVSTLELGDSALYLCASSPERGALNTEAFFGQGTRLTVV.

The chain combines TRBV28 with TRBJ1-2; the D call of TRBD1 rests on TCRdb alone, since no DNA is present to check it. The CDR3 is made up of 13 amino acids. Germline CDR1 is MDHEN and CDR2 is SYDVKM. CDR3 protein: CASSDRANYGYTF.

V is TRBV4-2 and J is TRBJ2-4; TCRdb calls TRBD2, which cannot be checked without DNA. The length of the CDR3 is 18 residues. Germline CDR1 reads LGHNA; CDR2 reads YNFKEQ. CDR3: CASITPGLDVLAKNIQYF.

The chain is built from TRBV7-8 and TRBJ2-7; TCRdb gives TRBD2 as the D gene, but with no DNA this cannot be confirmed. The germline gives CDR1 SGHVS, CDR2 FQNEAQ. The CDR3 is 15 residues long. The CDR3 reads CASSLEPGPTYEQYF.